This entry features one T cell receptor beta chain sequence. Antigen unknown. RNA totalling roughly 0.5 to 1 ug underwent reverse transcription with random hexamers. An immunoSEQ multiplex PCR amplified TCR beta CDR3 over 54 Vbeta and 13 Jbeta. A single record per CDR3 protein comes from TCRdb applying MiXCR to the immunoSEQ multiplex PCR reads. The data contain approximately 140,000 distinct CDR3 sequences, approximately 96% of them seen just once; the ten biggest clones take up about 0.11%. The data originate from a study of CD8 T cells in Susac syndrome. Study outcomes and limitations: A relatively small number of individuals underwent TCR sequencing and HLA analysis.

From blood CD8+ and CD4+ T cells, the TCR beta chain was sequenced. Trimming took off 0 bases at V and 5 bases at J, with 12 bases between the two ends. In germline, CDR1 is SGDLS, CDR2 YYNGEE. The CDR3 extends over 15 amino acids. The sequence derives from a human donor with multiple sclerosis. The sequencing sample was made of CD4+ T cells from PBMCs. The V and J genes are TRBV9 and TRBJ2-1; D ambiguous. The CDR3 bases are TGTGCCAGCAGCGTAGGGTATCTTTTAAACAATGAGCAGTTCTTC. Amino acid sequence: CASSVGYLLNNEQFF.